These 28 T cell receptor beta chains were all obtained from the same sample, sequenced in a study of shared clonotypes between healthy human individuals. Assay used: immunoSEQ multiplex PCR; TCRdb lists only in-frame clones, some missing. Of roughly 2,000,000 clones detected, 85% to 95% appear once; the ten largest clones hold around 1%. Naive CD8 cells lacked CD45RO, underwent positive selection for CCR7 and left out terminally differentiated effector memory CD45RA+ cells. Sequencing was done on a sample of naive CD8+ T cells sorted from blood. These receptors were obtained from a man aged 18 to 29 in good health.

The gene calls are TRBV11-2 and TRBJ1-6; D remains unclear. This CDR3 is built from 15 residues. Looked up from germline, CDR1 is SGHAT and CDR2 is FQNNGV. V shed 1 base and J shed 15 bases, with 19 bases lying between them. The CDR3 loop reads CASSLVPDGGPRLHF. In DNA form, the CDR3 reads TGTGCCAGCAGCTTAGTGCCCGACGGTGGACCTCGCCTCCACTTT. The full variable domain, with the rest looked up from reference TRBV11-2 and TRBJ1-6, is EAGVAQSPRYKIIEKRQSVAFWCNPISGHATLYWYQQILGQGPKLLIQFQNNGVVDDSQLPKDRFSAERLKGVDSTLKIQPAKLEDSAVYLCASSLVPDGGPRLHFGNGTRLTVT.

The chain is built from TRBV28 and TRBJ2-5; the D call may be TRBD1 or TRBD2 (7 bases each). From germline, CDR1 is MDHEN and CDR2 SYDVKM. Trimming stripped 3 bases from V and 4 bases from J, with 12 bases between. This CDR3 has 14 residues. The DNA for the CDR3 is TGTGCCAGCAGTTTGTTCAGGGGGGGAGAGACCCAGTACTTC. Its translation: CASSLFRGGETQYF.

V is TRBV2 and J is TRBJ1-1; 8 bases agree with TRBD1. The CDR3 runs 16 residues. With 5 bases clipped from V and 6 bases from J, the junction kept 14 bases outside the gene matches. Germline V CDR1 and CDR2: SNHLY, FYNNEI. The CDR3 sequence is CASSIYEDRAASEAFF. Here the CDR3 DNA reads TGTGCCAGCAGTATCTACGAGGACAGGGCGGCGTCTGAAGCTTTCTTT.

V usage is TRBV5-6 and J usage is TRBJ1-4; D gene unclear. The CDR3 extends over 17 amino acids. Germline assignment: CDR1 SGHDT and CDR2 YYEEEE. V dropped 1 base and J dropped 0 bases, with 13 bases sitting between them. Written as DNA, the CDR3 is TGTGCCAGCAGCTTGTCAGACTTGGGAACAACTAATGAAAAACTGTTTTTT. Protein: CASSLSDLGTTNEKLFF.

A single count supports this clone. One end of the junction varies from germline; a read error may be responsible. The sample carries other DNA sequences with the same CDR3. The chain uses TRBV6-5 and TRBJ1-2; D remains unclear. Germline V gene lookup returns CDR1 MNHEY and CDR2 SVGAGI. The CDR3 extends over 13 amino acids. CDR3 coding DNA: TGCGCCAGCAGCCCTCTAGATAACTATGGCTACACCTTC. This encodes CASSPLDNYGYTF.

Turning to this clone: The same CDR3 is also encoded by other DNA sequences in this sample. CDR3 in DNA: TGTGCCAGCAGCGTAGCGGCAGTCTCCTACGAGCAGTACTTC. The encoded protein is CASSVAAVSYEQYF. The rearrangement links TRBV9 to TRBJ2-7; D unclear. The CDR3 loop spans 14 amino acids. The V gene's germline CDR1 is SGDLS and CDR2 YYNGEE. V was cut by 0 bases and J by 0 bases, with 7 bases left in between.

The chain is built from TRBV25-1 and TRBJ1-1; D unclear. Trimming pared 3 bases from V and 8 bases from J, leaving 19 bases between. Germline loops: CDR1 MGHDK, CDR2 SYGVNS. The CDR3 covers 15 residues. CDR3 coding DNA: TGTGCCAGCAGTGACATTTTCGGGGTCGGCGGAGAAGCTTTCTTT. Amino acids: CASSDIFGVGGEAFF.

The chain is built from TRBV4-3 and TRBJ2-7, with D uncertain. The V gene lost 0 bases and the J gene lost 3 bases, with 12 bases spanning the gap. Germline V gene data show CDR1 as LGHNA and CDR2 as YSLEER. CDR3 length equals 15 residues. CDR3 in amino acids: CASSQDRYVDYEQYF. The CDR3 bases are TGCGCCAGCAGCCAAGATCGTTACGTGGACTACGAGCAGTACTTC.

This clone has only one observation. The J gene is TRBJ2-5, the V gene TRBV2; 12 nucleotides agree with TRBD2. Germline values: CDR1 SNHLY, CDR2 FYNNEI. The CDR3 extends over 15 amino acids. V was clipped by 4 bases and J by 4 bases; unmatched bases: 4. The CDR3 DNA is TGTGCCAGCAGTGCGTCTAGCGGGGGGGGAGAGACCCAGTACTTC. Translating it yields CASSASSGGGETQYF.

The J gene is TRBJ2-7, the V gene TRBV4-1; D is perhaps TRBD2 (5 bases). The V gene's germline CDR1 is MGHRA and CDR2 YSYEKL. The CDR3 is 15 amino acids. V was clipped by 1 base and J by 0 bases, with 10 bases between them. The CDR3 nucleotides read TGCGCCAGCAGCCAAGGGGTTCGGGACTCCTACGAGCAGTACTTC. It codes for CASSQGVRDSYEQYF.

The chain has TRBV27 and TRBJ2-3; 9 bases line up with TRBD2. The junction had 4 bases not matched to a gene; V was cut back by 7 bases and J by 2 bases. The germline CDR1 and CDR2 sequences are MNHEY and SMNVEV (reference sequence). The CDR3 is made up of 14 amino acids. The CDR3, as DNA: TGTGCCAGCACTCGACTAGCGGACACAGATACGCAGTATTTT. Translation: CASTRLADTDTQYF.

J is TRBJ2-7 and V is TRBV27; D perhaps matches TRBD1 (6 bases). The germline V gene has CDR1 MNHEY and CDR2 SMNVEV (reference sequence). The CDR3 has 15 amino acids. Trimming left V 2 bases short and J 3 bases short, with 14 bases between. The CDR3 DNA reads TGTGCCAGCAGTTTACGGGGACAAATTAACTACGAGCAGTACTTC. Protein sequence: CASSLRGQINYEQYF.

Notes on this clone: The same CDR3 arises from other DNA sequences in this sample as well. The chain has TRBV9 and TRBJ2-3, with D possibly being TRBD2 (6 bases). Per the germline V gene, CDR1 is SGDLS and CDR2 is YYNGEE. Trimming took off 0 bases at V and 3 bases at J, with 11 bases between the two ends. CDR3 length equals 15 residues. The CDR3 DNA follows: TGTGCCAGCAGCGTAGACGGCGGGACGACAGATACGCAGTATTTT. Its protein product is CASSVDGGTTDTQYF. Variable domain in full (rest from reference TRBV9 and TRBJ2-3): DSGVTQTPKHLITATGQRVTLRCSPRSGDLSVYWYQQSLDQGLQFLIQYYNGEERAKGNILERFSAQQFPDLHSELNLSSLELGDSALYFCASSVDGGTTDTQYFGPGTRLTVL.

As regards this clone: Germline and junction disagree at one end, which may indicate a read error. V and J are TRBV4-3 and TRBJ2-2, with D possibly matching TRBD2 (5 bases). Germline loops: CDR1 LGHNA, CDR2 YSLEER. This CDR3 region has 15 residues. DNA of the CDR3: TGCGCCAGCAGTCAAGGGAGCTCTAGTGCCGGGGAGCTGTTTTTT. Translation: CASSQGSSSAGELFF.

This clone was seen only once. The chain has TRBV7-9 and TRBJ1-3; D is undetermined. Trimming cost V 0 bases and J 0 bases, with 9 bases left between them. CDR1 is SEHNR, CDR2 FQNEAQ, per germline (reference sequence). The CDR3 is 16 residues long. CDR3 protein: CASSLAQTPSGNTIYF. For the CDR3, the DNA is TGTGCCAGCAGCTTAGCGCAGACTCCCTCTGGAAACACCATATATTTT.

This clone has a single count. CDR3 sequence: CASSQVMGSPNYGYTF. In nucleotides, the CDR3 is TGCGCCAGCAGCCAAGTTATGGGGTCGCCTAACTATGGCTACACCTTC. V usage is TRBV4-3 and J usage is TRBJ1-2; D gene unclear. Germline V gives CDR1 LGHNA, CDR2 YSLEER. This CDR3 region has 16 residues. The germline V and J ends were trimmed by 1 base and 0 bases, with 12 bases remaining between them.

The chain employs TRBV9 and TRBJ1-2; D uncertain. Per germline, CDR1 SGDLS and CDR2 YYNGEE. The CDR3 length is 14 residues. Trimming stripped 0 bases from V and 4 bases from J, with 10 bases between. CDR3 amino acids: CASSVVSSPYGYTF. The CDR3 region has the DNA TGTGCCAGCAGCGTAGTCAGCAGCCCCTATGGCTACACCTTC.

This clone was recorded once. The chain has TRBV27 and TRBJ2-1; 8 bases are a match to TRBD1. The CDR3 runs 14 residues. Per germline, CDR1 MNHEY and CDR2 SMNVEV (reference sequence). CDR3 residues: CAAAAGGFYNEQFF. In DNA, the CDR3 is TGTGCTGCGGCGGCAGGGGGCTTCTACAATGAGCAGTTCTTC.

This chain connects TRBV27 to TRBJ2-7; 8 bases map to TRBD1. The CDR3 contains 17 residues. CDR1 and CDR2 from the germline V gene are MNHEY and SMNVEV (reference sequence). V was clipped by 7 bases and J by 3 bases; unmatched bases: 17. The CDR3 bases are TGTGCCAGCACCCACGTTCAACCGACAGGGGAGAACTACGAGCAGTACTTC. Translated: CASTHVQPTGENYEQYF.

The chain links TRBV27 to TRBJ2-1; perhaps TRBD1 as D (5 bases). CDR3 length: 13 amino acids. The V gene lost 8 bases and the J gene lost 6 bases, with 14 bases spanning the gap. Germline values: CDR1 MNHEY, CDR2 SMNVEV (reference sequence). The CDR3, as DNA: TGTGCCAGCTCCCCCGACAGCACCAATGAGCAGTTCTTC. Its translation: CASSPDSTNEQFF.

The chain carries TRBV4-1 and TRBJ2-7; 10 positions match TRBD1. Germline assignment: CDR1 MGHRA and CDR2 YSYEKL. The CDR3 length is 17 residues. Germline trimming cut 0 bases from V and 3 bases from J; bases unmatched to any gene: 8. The CDR3 bases are TGCGCCAGCAGCCAAGAGGTTCCCCGGACAGGGGGCTACGAGCAGTACTTC. Encoded protein: CASSQEVPRTGGYEQYF.

This sequence joins TRBV14 and TRBJ1-2; 7 bases match TRBD1. The CDR3 contains 18 residues. The V and J ends lost 0 bases and 1 base, in that order; junction bases with no gene match: 11. The V gene's germline CDR1 is SGHDN and CDR2 FVKESK. The CDR3, as DNA: TGTGCCAGCAGCCAAGAAGGGACCCCAGGGGGGGGTAACTATGGCTACACCTTC. This gives the protein CASSQEGTPGGGNYGYTF.

This chain joins TRBV4-3 and TRBJ1-1, with D uncertain. The length of the CDR3 is 14 residues. Germline CDR1 LGHNA, CDR2 YSLEER. V lost 1 base and J 8 bases, leaving 14 bases between the germline ends. The CDR3 protein is CASSQVLGLGEAFF. The CDR3 coding sequence is TGCGCCAGCAGCCAAGTCCTAGGATTAGGAGAAGCTTTCTTT.

This clone was seen only once. The chain recombines TRBV7-2 with TRBJ1-1; D call uncertain. V was pared by 1 base and J by 2 bases, with 17 bases between. The CDR3 is made up of 17 amino acids. CDR1 and CDR2 from the germline V gene are SGHTA and FQGNSA. The CDR3: CASSLGVLVRTNTEAFF. The CDR3 bases are TGTGCCAGCAGCTTAGGTGTTCTTGTACGTACTAACACTGAAGCTTTCTTT.

J is TRBJ2-5 and V is TRBV19, with unresolved D. V was clipped by 1 base and J by 5 bases, with 8 bases between them. The CDR3 loop spans 13 amino acids. Germline V gives CDR1 LNHDA, CDR2 SQIVND (reference sequence). CDR3 DNA: TGTGCCAGTAGTATAGGGACGGTCGAGACCCAGTACTTC. Translated, it gives CASSIGTVETQYF.

The J gene is TRBJ1-3, the V gene TRBV30; D possibly corresponds to TRBD1 (5 bases). Trimming removed 7 bases from V and 0 bases from J, with 10 bases in between. The CDR3 runs to 13 residues. The germline CDR1 and CDR2 sequences are GTSNPN and SVGIG (reference sequence). The CDR3 nucleotides read TGTGCCTCCGACAGCGACTCTGGAAACACCATATATTTT. It translates to CASDSDSGNTIYF.

A remark on this clone: The identical CDR3 is also encoded by other nucleotide sequences in the sample. The chain's CDR3 is CASSLRGPYEQYF. The CDR3 DNA is TGTGCCAGCAGCTTAAGGGGACCCTACGAGCAGTACTTC. V gene TRBV7-9 combines with J gene TRBJ2-7; the D call may be TRBD1 or TRBD2 (5 bases each). V lost 2 bases and J 2 bases, leaving 7 bases between the germline ends. Germline loops: CDR1 SEHNR, CDR2 FQNEAQ (reference sequence). The CDR3 spans 13 residues.

V usage is TRBV4-1 and J usage is TRBJ2-1, with D perhaps TRBD2 (6 bases). This CDR3 region has 15 residues. In germline, CDR1 is MGHRA, CDR2 YSYEKL. The V end lost 0 bases, the J end lost 7 bases, and 13 bases lay between the germline ends. CDR3 loop: CASSQEVAVGNEQFF. The CDR3 DNA follows: TGCGCCAGCAGCCAAGAGGTAGCGGTAGGTAATGAGCAGTTCTTC.